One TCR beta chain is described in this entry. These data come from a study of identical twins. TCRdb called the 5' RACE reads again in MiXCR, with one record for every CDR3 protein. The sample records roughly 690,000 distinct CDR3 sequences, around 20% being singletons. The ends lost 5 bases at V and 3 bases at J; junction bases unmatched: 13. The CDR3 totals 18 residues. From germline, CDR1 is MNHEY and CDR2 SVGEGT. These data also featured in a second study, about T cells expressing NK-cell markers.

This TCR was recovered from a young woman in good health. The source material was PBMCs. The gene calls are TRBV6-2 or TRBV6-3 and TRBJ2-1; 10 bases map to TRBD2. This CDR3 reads CASSLGLAADLYYNEQFF. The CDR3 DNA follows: TGTGCCAGCAGTCTCGGACTAGCGGCCGATCTTTACTACAATGAGCAGTTCTTC.